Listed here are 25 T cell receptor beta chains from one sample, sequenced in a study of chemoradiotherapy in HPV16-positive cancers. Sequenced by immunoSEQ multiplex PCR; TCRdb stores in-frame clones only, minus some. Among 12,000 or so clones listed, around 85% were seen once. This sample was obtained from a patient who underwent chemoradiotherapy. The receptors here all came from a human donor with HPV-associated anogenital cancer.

CDR3 nucleotides: TGCGCCAGCAGCCAAGGGTTCAGGGGAAACACCATATATTTT. This encodes CASSQGFRGNTIYF. The chain joins TRBV4-3 to TRBJ1-3, with unresolved D. Germline V CDR1 and CDR2: LGHNA, YSLEER. V shed 1 base and J shed 4 bases, with 8 bases lying between them. This CDR3 spans 14 amino acids.

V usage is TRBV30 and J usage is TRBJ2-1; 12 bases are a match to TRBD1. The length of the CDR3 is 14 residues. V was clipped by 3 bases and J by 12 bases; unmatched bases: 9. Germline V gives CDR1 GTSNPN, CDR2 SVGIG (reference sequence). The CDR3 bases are TGTGCCTGGAGCCCCGGGACAGGGGGCTACGTGCAGTTCTTC. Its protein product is CAWSPGTGGYVQFF.

The CDR3 loop is CSARTGFEQYF. The CDR3 DNA sequence: TGCAGTGCCCGGACGGGGTTCGAGCAGTACTTC. The chain is built from TRBV20-1 and TRBJ2-7, with D possibly matching TRBD2 (5 bases). CDR1 and CDR2 from the germline V gene are DFQATT and SNEGSKA (reference sequence). V shed 6 bases and J shed 6 bases, with 12 bases lying between them. This CDR3 has 11 amino acids.

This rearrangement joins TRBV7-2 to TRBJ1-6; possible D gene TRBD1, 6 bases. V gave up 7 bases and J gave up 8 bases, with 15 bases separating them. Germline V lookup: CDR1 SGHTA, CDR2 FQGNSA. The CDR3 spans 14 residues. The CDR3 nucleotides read TGTGCCAGCAAAAGAGGGGGAGTTGATTCACCCCTCCACTTT. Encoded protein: CASKRGGVDSPLHF. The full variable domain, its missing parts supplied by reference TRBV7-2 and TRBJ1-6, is GAGVSQSPSNKVTEKGKDVELRCDPISGHTALYWYRQSLGQGLEFLIYFQGNSAPDKSGLPSDRFSAERTGGSVSTLTIQRTQQEDSAVYLCASKRGGVDSPLHFGNGTRLTVT.

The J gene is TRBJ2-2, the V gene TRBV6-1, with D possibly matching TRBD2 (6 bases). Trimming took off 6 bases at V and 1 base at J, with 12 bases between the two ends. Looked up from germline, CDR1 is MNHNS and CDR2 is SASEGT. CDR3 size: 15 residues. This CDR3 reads CASRQWGVNTGELFF. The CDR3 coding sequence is TGTGCCAGCAGGCAGTGGGGGGTGAACACCGGGGAGCTGTTTTTT.

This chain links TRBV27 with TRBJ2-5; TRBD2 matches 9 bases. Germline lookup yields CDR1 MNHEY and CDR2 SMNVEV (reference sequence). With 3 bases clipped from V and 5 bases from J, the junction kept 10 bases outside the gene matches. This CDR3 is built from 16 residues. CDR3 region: CASSLSLAGSRETQYF. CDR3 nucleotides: TGTGCCAGCAGTTTGAGCCTAGCGGGGTCACGGGAGACCCAGTACTTC.

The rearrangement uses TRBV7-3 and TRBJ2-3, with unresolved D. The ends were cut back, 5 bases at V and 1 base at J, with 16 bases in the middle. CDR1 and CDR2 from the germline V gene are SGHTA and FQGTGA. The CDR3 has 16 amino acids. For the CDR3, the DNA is TGTGCCAGCAGCGCAGGCCGGCTAATAGGCACAGATACGCAGTATTTT. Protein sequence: CASSAGRLIGTDTQYF.

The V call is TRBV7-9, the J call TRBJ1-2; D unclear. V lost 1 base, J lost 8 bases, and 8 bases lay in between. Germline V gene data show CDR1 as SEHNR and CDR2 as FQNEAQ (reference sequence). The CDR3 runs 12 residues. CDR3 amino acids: CASSLDFGGYTF. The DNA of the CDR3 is TGTGCCAGCAGCTTAGATTTTGGCGGCTACACCTTC. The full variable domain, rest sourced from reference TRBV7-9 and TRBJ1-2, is DTGVSQNPRHKITKRGQNVTFRCDPISEHNRLYWYRQTLGQGPEFLTYFQNEAQLEKSRLLSDRFSAERPKGSFSTLEIQRTEQGDSAMYLCASSLDFGGYTFGSGTRLTVV.

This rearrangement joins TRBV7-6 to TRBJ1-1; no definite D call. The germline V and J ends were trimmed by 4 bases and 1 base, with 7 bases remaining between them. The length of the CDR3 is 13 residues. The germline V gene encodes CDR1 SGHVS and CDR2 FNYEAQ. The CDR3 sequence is CASSSDTNTEAFF. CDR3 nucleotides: TGTGCCAGCAGCTCTGACACGAACACTGAAGCTTTCTTT.

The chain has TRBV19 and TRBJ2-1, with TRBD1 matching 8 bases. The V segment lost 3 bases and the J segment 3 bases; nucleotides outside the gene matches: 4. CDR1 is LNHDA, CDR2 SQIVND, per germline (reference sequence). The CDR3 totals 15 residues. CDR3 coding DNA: TGTGCCAGTAGTATCGCAGGGGGCGGCTACAATGAGCAGTTCTTC. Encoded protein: CASSIAGGGYNEQFF.

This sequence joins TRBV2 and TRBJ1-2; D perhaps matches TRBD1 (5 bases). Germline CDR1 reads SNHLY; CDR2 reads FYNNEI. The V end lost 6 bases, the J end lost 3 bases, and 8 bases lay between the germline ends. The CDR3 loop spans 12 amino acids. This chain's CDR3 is CASRQGYYGYTF. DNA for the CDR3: TGTGCCAGCAGGCAGGGCTACTATGGCTACACCTTC.

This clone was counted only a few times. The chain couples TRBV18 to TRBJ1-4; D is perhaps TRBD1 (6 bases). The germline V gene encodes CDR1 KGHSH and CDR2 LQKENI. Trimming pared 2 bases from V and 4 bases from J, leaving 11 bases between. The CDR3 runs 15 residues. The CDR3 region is CASSPSRGGNEKLFF. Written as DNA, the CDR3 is TGTGCCAGCTCACCAAGCAGGGGCGGTAATGAAAAACTGTTTTTT.

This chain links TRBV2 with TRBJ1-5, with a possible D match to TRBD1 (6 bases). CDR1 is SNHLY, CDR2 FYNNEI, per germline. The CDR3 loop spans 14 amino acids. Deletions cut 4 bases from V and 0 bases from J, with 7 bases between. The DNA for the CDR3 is TGTGCCAGCAGTGGACAGGTTAGCAATCAGCCCCAGCATTTT. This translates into CASSGQVSNQPQHF.

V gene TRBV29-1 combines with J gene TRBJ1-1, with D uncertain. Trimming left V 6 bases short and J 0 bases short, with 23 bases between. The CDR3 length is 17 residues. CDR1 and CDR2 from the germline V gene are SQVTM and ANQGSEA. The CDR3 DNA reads TGCAGCGTCCTCCATCCAAGGGCCCCTCCGATGAACACTGAAGCTTTCTTT. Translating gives CSVLHPRAPPMNTEAFF.

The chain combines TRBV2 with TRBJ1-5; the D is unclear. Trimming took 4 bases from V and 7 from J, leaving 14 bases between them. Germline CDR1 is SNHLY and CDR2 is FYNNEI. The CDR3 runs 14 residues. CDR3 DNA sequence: TGTGCCAGCAGTGCCACAGAGGGTGGGCAGCCCCAGCATTTT. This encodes CASSATEGGQPQHF.

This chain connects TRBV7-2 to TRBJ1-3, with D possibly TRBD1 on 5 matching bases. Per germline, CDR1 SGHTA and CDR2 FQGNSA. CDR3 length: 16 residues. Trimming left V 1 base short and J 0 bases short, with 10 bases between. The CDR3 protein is CASSLDRTNSGNTIYF. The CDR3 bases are TGTGCCAGCAGCTTAGATCGGACAAACTCTGGAAACACCATATATTTT.

CDR3 sequence reads: CASSLVGGWVANEKLFF. As DNA, the CDR3 is TGTGCCAGCAGCTTAGTAGGAGGTTGGGTCGCTAATGAAAAACTGTTTTTT. V usage is TRBV7-6 and J usage is TRBJ1-4, with D uncertain. The CDR3 runs 17 residues. The germline V and J ends were trimmed by 1 base and 3 bases, with 15 bases remaining between them. Germline CDR1 reads SGHVS; CDR2 reads FNYEAQ.

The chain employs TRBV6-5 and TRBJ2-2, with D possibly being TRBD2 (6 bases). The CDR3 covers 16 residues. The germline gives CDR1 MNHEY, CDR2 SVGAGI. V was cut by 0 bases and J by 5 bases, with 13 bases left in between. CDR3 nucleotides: TGTGCCAGCAGTTACTCTCGGGGCGCGGGGACCGGGGAGCTGTTTTTT. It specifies CASSYSRGAGTGELFF.

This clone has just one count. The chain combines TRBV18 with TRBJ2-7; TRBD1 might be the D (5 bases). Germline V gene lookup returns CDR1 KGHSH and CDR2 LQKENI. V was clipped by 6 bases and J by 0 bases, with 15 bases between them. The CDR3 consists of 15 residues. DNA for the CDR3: TGTGCCAGCTCCCCTACAGGATTCGACTCCTACGAGCAGTACTTC. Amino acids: CASSPTGFDSYEQYF.

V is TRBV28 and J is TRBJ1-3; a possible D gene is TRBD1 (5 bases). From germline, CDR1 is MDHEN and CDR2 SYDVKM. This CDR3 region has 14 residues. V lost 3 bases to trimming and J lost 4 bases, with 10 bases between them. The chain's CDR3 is CASSFQGAGNTIYF. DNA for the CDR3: TGTGCCAGCAGTTTCCAGGGAGCAGGAAACACCATATATTTT.

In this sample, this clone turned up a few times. The CDR3 sequence: CASSPTGYEQYF. The CDR3 nucleotides read TGTGCCAGCAGCCCAACAGGGTACGAGCAGTACTTC. This chain uses TRBV27 with TRBJ2-7; tentative D call: TRBD1 (6 bases). V was cut by 6 bases and J by 4 bases, with 10 bases left in between. CDR3 length equals 12 residues. From germline, CDR1 is MNHEY and CDR2 SMNVEV (reference sequence).

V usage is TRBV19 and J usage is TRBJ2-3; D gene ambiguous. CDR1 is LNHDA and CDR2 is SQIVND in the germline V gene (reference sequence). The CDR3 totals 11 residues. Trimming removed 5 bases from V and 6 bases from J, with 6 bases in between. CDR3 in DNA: TGTGCCAGTAGTGTTTCGGATACGCAGTATTTT. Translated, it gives CASSVSDTQYF.

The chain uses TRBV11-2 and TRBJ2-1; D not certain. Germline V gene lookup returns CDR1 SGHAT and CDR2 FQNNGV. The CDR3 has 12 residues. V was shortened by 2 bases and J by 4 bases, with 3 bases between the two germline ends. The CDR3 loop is CASSLLYNEQFF. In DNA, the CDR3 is TGTGCCAGCAGCTTATTGTACAATGAGCAGTTCTTC.

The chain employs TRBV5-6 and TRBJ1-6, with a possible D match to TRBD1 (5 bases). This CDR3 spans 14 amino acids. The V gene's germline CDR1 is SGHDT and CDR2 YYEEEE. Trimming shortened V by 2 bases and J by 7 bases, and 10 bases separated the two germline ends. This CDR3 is CASSFRTQNSPLHF. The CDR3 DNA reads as TGTGCCAGCAGCTTCCGGACACAGAATTCACCCCTCCACTTT.

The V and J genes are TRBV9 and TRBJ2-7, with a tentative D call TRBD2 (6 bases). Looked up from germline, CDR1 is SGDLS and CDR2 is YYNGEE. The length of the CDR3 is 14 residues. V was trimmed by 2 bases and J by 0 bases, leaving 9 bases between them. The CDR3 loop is CASSVGGFSYEQYF. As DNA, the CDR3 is TGTGCCAGCAGCGTCGGGGGTTTCTCCTACGAGCAGTACTTC.